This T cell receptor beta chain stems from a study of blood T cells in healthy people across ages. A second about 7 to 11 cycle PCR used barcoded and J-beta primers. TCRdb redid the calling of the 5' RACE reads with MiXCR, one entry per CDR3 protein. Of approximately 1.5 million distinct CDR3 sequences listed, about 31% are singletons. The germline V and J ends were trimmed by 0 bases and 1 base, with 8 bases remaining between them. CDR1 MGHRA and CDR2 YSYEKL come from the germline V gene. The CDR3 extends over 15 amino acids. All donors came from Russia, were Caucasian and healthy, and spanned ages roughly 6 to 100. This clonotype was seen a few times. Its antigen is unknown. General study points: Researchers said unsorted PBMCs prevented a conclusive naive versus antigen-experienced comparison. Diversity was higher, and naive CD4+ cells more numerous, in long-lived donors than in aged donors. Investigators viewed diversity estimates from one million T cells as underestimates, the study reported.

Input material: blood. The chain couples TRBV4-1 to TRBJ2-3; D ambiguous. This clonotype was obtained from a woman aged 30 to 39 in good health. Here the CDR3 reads CASSQDEARTDTQYF. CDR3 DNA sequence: TGCGCCAGCAGCCAAGACGAGGCGCGCACAGATACGCAGTATTTT.